This entry lists 29 T cell receptor beta chains sequenced from one sample in a study of cytomegalovirus exposure and HLA in healthy donors. It was with 60 Vbeta and 13 Jbeta primers that the PCR ran. Sequenced by immunoSEQ multiplex PCR; TCRdb stores in-frame clones only, minus some. Here the sample spans nearly 200,000 clones, around four fifths being singletons. The specimen was PBMCs. The receptors were gathered from a woman aged 50 to 60 in good health and CMV-seropositive.

The V call is TRBV28, the J call TRBJ1-1; D gene ambiguous. CDR1 is MDHEN, CDR2 SYDVKM, per germline. V lost 4 bases and J 1 base, leaving 7 bases between the germline ends. The CDR3 is made up of 13 amino acids. In DNA, the CDR3 is TGTGCCAGCAGTTACCAGGCGAACACTGAAGCTTTCTTT. It encodes CASSYQANTEAFF. Filled out from reference TRBV28 and TRBJ1-1, the complete variable domain reads DVKVTQSSRYLVKRTGEKVFLECVQDMDHENMFWYRQDPGLGLRLIYFSYDVKMKEKGDIPEGYSVSREKKERFSLILESASTNQTSMYLCASSYQANTEAFFGQGTRLTVV.

As concerns this clone: The CDR3 ends on some other residue instead of the conserved phenylalanine or tryptophan, so this is likely a read error. The limits of the CDR3 on the DNA are not certain, so only TCRdb's listed CDR3 is given. This rearrangement joins TRBV7-9 to TRBJ2-3; TRBD2 was called by the table and not checked on the DNA. CDR1 is SEHNR, CDR2 FQNEAQ, per germline (reference sequence). The CDR3 has 13 residues if both end residues are counted. This CDR3 reads CASSPSGGRDLVV.

The chain employs TRBV7-9 and TRBJ1-1, with D unclear. Germline assignment: CDR1 SEHNR and CDR2 FQNEAQ (reference sequence). The CDR3 loop spans 16 amino acids. The V and J ends lost 5 bases and 5 bases respectively, with 21 bases between them. CDR3 residues: CASSPPESPLRTEAFF. The DNA of the CDR3 is TGTGCCAGCAGCCCCCCTGAGAGCCCCTTGAGGACTGAAGCTTTCTTT.

J is TRBJ2-3 and V is TRBV5-1; TRBD1 aligns across 8 bases. Germline V CDR1 and CDR2: SGHRS, YFSETQ. This CDR3 is 15 amino acids long. Losses at the gene ends were 5 bases for V and 1 base for J; bases not matched to a gene: 6. In DNA form, the CDR3 reads TGCGCCAGCAGTTCAGGGGGCTCTGGCACAGATACGCAGTATTTT. It codes for CASSSGGSGTDTQYF.

This rearrangement joins TRBV18 to TRBJ1-1; D unresolved. The V end lost 3 bases, the J end lost 0 bases, and 14 bases lay between the germline ends. Germline V gives CDR1 KGHSH, CDR2 LQKENI. CDR3 length: 16 residues. The CDR3 spells CASSPSEVFMNTEAFF. For the CDR3, the DNA is TGTGCCAGCTCACCGTCTGAGGTGTTCATGAACACTGAAGCTTTCTTT.

The table lists this clone with a few counts. The CDR3 region is CASSPGGPSGEQFF. CDR3 in DNA: TGTGCCAGCTCACCGGGCGGACCTAGCGGGGAGCAGTTCTTC. The chain uses TRBV18 and TRBJ2-1; 8 positions match TRBD2. The CDR3 spans 14 residues. Germline assignment: CDR1 KGHSH and CDR2 LQKENI. V was pared by 3 bases and J by 10 bases, with 8 bases of the junction left unmatched.

The gene calls are TRBV19 and TRBJ2-5; possible D gene TRBD1, 6 bases. Germline lookup yields CDR1 LNHDA and CDR2 SQIVND (reference sequence). V was pared by 6 bases and J by 4 bases, with 12 bases between. This CDR3 has 13 amino acids. This CDR3 reads CASSPGQTETQYF. The CDR3 DNA follows: TGTGCCAGTAGCCCCGGACAGACAGAGACCCAGTACTTC. The whole variable domain, filled in from reference TRBV19 and TRBJ2-5, reads DGGITQSPKYLFRKEGQNVTLSCEQNLNHDAMYWYRQDPGQGLRLIYYSQIVNDFQKGDIAEGYSVSREKKESFPLTVTSAQKNPTAFYLCASSPGQTETQYFGPGTRLLVL.

The CDR3 DNA follows: TGTGCCATCACCGACAGGGAGGAACAGCCCCAGCATTTT. Its translation: CAITDREEQPQHF. The chain carries TRBV10-3 and TRBJ1-5; TRBD1 agrees at 7 bases. Per germline, CDR1 ENHRY and CDR2 SYGVKD. The V and J ends lost 7 bases and 7 bases, in that order; junction bases with no gene match: 7. The CDR3 runs to 13 residues.

The chain combines TRBV5-1 with TRBJ2-5, with 10 positions matching TRBD1. The germline V gene has CDR1 SGHRS and CDR2 YFSETQ. CDR3 length: 16 amino acids. The V segment lost 2 bases and the J segment 1 base; nucleotides outside the gene matches: 5. The CDR3 coding sequence is TGCGCCAGCAGCTTTAGCGGACAGGGGGTCCAAGAGACCCAGTACTTC. Translation gives CASSFSGQGVQETQYF.

The chain combines TRBV21-1 with TRBJ1-5; TRBD1, the D gene given by the table, was not confirmed from the DNA. TRBV21-1 is deemed a pseudogene. The CDR3 loop spans 21 amino acids. CDR3 amino acids: CASSKNRGISGPHPSNQPQHF. In nucleotides, the CDR3 is TGTGCCAGCAGCAAAAATAGGGGTATATCTGGACCGCACCCTAGCAATCAGCCCCAGCATTTT.

The genes are TRBV6-4 and TRBJ2-1, with 10 bases fitting TRBD2. The CDR3 runs to 16 residues. Per germline, CDR1 MRHNA and CDR2 SNTAGT. V was clipped by 3 bases and J by 7 bases; unmatched bases: 9. CDR3 residues: CASSDPLAGVGNEQFF. The CDR3 DNA sequence: TGTGCCAGCAGTGATCCTCTAGCGGGAGTGGGGAATGAGCAGTTCTTC.

The chain uses TRBV6-5 and TRBJ2-5, with unresolved D. CDR1 is MNHEY and CDR2 is SVGAGI in the germline V gene. Trimming removed 6 bases at V and 1 base at J, with 15 bases between. The CDR3 sequence is 15 residues long. The CDR3 spells CASSQFRTTQETQYF. DNA for the CDR3: TGTGCCAGCAGCCAATTCCGTACAACCCAAGAGACCCAGTACTTC.

CDR3 sequence: CASSMPGQGTDNEQFF. CDR3 sequence (DNA): TGTGCCAGTAGTATGCCGGGACAGGGGACTGACAATGAGCAGTTCTTC. The J gene is TRBJ2-1, the V gene TRBV19, with 10 positions matching TRBD1. The length of the CDR3 is 16 residues. Germline V gene data show CDR1 as LNHDA and CDR2 as SQIVND (reference sequence). The V segment lost 3 bases and the J segment 5 bases; nucleotides outside the gene matches: 7.

This clone was seen a few times. V usage is TRBV15 and J usage is TRBJ2-2; D is undetermined. Deletions cut 3 bases from V and 1 base from J, with 12 bases between. The CDR3 covers 16 residues. Germline V gene sequence: CDR1 LNHNV, CDR2 YYDKDF (reference sequence). The CDR3 protein is CATSRTLTWNTGELFF. Here the CDR3 DNA reads TGTGCCACCAGCAGGACTCTCACTTGGAACACCGGGGAGCTGTTTTTT.

In this sample, this clone turned up a few times. This chain uses TRBV6-6 with TRBJ2-1; D remains unclear. Trimming stripped 2 bases from V and 1 base from J, with 6 bases between. Germline V gene sequence: CDR1 MNHNY, CDR2 SVGAGI (reference sequence). The CDR3 length is 14 residues. CDR3 in amino acids: CASSYDSSYNEQFF. CDR3 DNA sequence: TGTGCCAGCAGTTACGACTCTTCCTACAATGAGCAGTTCTTC.

The chain employs TRBV9 and TRBJ2-5; D possibly corresponds to TRBD1 (6 bases). The CDR3 length is 13 residues. CDR1 is SGDLS, CDR2 YYNGEE, per germline. V was trimmed by 5 bases and J by 5 bases, leaving 13 bases between them. CDR3 coding DNA: TGTGCCAGCAGGAGACAGGTCCGGGAGACCCAGTACTTC. Protein sequence: CASRRQVRETQYF.

The V call is TRBV5-1, the J call TRBJ1-2; possibly TRBD1 for D (6 bases). This CDR3 is built from 14 residues. CDR1 is SGHRS, CDR2 YFSETQ, per germline. The V and J ends lost 4 bases and 3 bases respectively, with 13 bases between them. CDR3 protein: CASSPLGGDYGYTF. CDR3 DNA sequence: TGCGCCAGCAGCCCACTAGGGGGGGACTATGGCTACACCTTC.

The genes are TRBV30 and TRBJ2-5; D is perhaps TRBD1 (6 bases). Trimming pared 6 bases from V and 5 bases from J, leaving 10 bases between. Germline assignment: CDR1 GTSNPN and CDR2 SVGIG (reference sequence). The CDR3 covers 11 residues. The CDR3 loop reads CACQGFETQYF. CDR3 in DNA: TGTGCCTGTCAGGGGTTCGAGACCCAGTACTTC.

This clone is a singleton in its sample. The rearrangement joins TRBV5-6 to TRBJ2-2; maybe TRBD1 (6 bases). V lost 0 bases and J 5 bases, leaving 8 bases between the germline ends. The CDR3 has 14 residues. Germline lookup yields CDR1 SGHDT and CDR2 YYEEEE. In nucleotides, the CDR3 is TGTGCCAGCAGCTTGGGCCAGGGGACCGGGGAGCTGTTTTTT. It translates to CASSLGQGTGELFF.

The rearrangement links TRBV6-6 to TRBJ2-2; 7 nucleotides line up with TRBD2. CDR3 length: 15 residues. Germline trimming cut 5 bases from V and 5 bases from J; bases unmatched to any gene: 8. Germline V gives CDR1 MNHNY, CDR2 SVGAGI (reference sequence). The DNA for the CDR3 is TGTGCCAGCAGTAGGGCGGAGGGAGGGACCGGGGAGCTGTTTTTT. Amino acids: CASSRAEGGTGELFF.

The chain recombines TRBV27 with TRBJ2-5, with D possibly being TRBD1 (6 bases). The end of the DNA aligns better with TRBJ2-7, so the J call may be wrong. This CDR3 has 15 amino acids. Germline CDR1 is MNHEY and CDR2 is SMNVEV (reference sequence). CDR3 protein: CASSLGTGSSHEQYF. DNA of the CDR3: TGTGCCAGCAGTTTGGGAACAGGGAGCTCGCACGAGCAGTACTTC.

The chain recombines TRBV27 with TRBJ2-5; D uncertain. Germline V gene data show CDR1 as MNHEY and CDR2 as SMNVEV (reference sequence). V was pared by 2 bases and J by 2 bases, with 6 bases between. The CDR3 consists of 13 residues. CDR3 DNA: TGTGCCAGCAGTTTACAGAAGCAAGAGACCCAGTACTTC. It codes for CASSLQKQETQYF.

The chain combines TRBV5-4 with TRBJ1-6; 10 bases are shared with TRBD1. V shed 4 bases and J 4 bases; nucleotides not matched to a gene: 2. Germline CDR1 reads SGHNT; CDR2 reads YYREEE (reference sequence). The CDR3 length is 15 residues. CDR3 loop: CASSPGQGYNSPLHF. The DNA of the CDR3 is TGTGCCAGCAGCCCGGGACAGGGGTATAATTCACCCCTCCACTTT.

The gene calls are TRBV5-1 and TRBJ2-7, with unresolved D. Germline values: CDR1 SGHRS, CDR2 YFSETQ. V lost 0 bases and J 1 base, leaving 11 bases between the germline ends. CDR3 length: 15 residues. The CDR3: CASSLGGSLSYEQYF. The CDR3 DNA is TGCGCCAGCAGCTTGGGCGGCAGTTTATCCTACGAGCAGTACTTC.

J is TRBJ1-4 and V is TRBV5-5; no clear D gene. The CDR3 spans 13 residues. CDR1 is SGHKS, CDR2 YYEKEE, per germline (reference sequence). The germline V and J ends were trimmed by 6 bases and 6 bases, with 12 bases remaining between them. CDR3 in amino acids: CASTVAGHEKLFF. The CDR3 coding sequence is TGTGCCAGCACCGTCGCTGGGCATGAAAAACTGTTTTTT.

This clone was seen a handful of times. The chain uses TRBV7-2 and TRBJ2-3; 11 bases line up with TRBD1. With 1 base clipped from V and 5 bases from J, the junction kept 8 bases outside the gene matches. From germline, CDR1 is SGHTA and CDR2 FQGNSA. The CDR3 consists of 17 residues. DNA of the CDR3: TGTGCCAGCAGCTTAGGGGCGGTCGGGACAGGGGGAGATACGCAGTATTTT. Translation: CASSLGAVGTGGDTQYF.

The J gene is TRBJ2-7, the V gene TRBV19; D gene unclear. Germline CDR1 reads LNHDA; CDR2 reads SQIVND (reference sequence). V was cut by 4 bases and J by 0 bases, with 10 bases left in between. The CDR3 contains 14 residues. This CDR3 reads CASSTRLISYEQYF. DNA for the CDR3: TGTGCCAGTAGTACCAGGTTGATCTCCTACGAGCAGTACTTC. The full variable domain, completed using reference TRBV19 and TRBJ2-7, is DGGITQSPKYLFRKEGQNVTLSCEQNLNHDAMYWYRQDPGQGLRLIYYSQIVNDFQKGDIAEGYSVSREKKESFPLTVTSAQKNPTAFYLCASSTRLISYEQYFGPGTRLTVT.

The chain combines TRBV7-2 with TRBJ1-5; D gene uncertain. Trimming pared 5 bases from V and 2 bases from J, leaving 7 bases between. Germline CDR1 SGHTA, CDR2 FQGNSA. The CDR3 totals 13 residues. The CDR3 region has the DNA TGTGCCAGCAGCGGGAGAGGCAATCAGCCCCAGCATTTT. Its protein product is CASSGRGNQPQHF.

This chain joins TRBV7-8 and TRBJ2-3, with 10 bases that match TRBD1. Germline CDR1 is SGHVS and CDR2 is FQNEAQ. This CDR3 is built from 16 residues. The V gene end was trimmed by 7 bases and the J gene end by 5 bases; junction bases not matched to a gene: 12. The CDR3 sequence: CASTITAGTGEDTQYF. In DNA form, the CDR3 reads TGTGCCAGCACCATTACAGCAGGGACAGGGGAAGATACGCAGTATTTT.